These T cell receptor beta chains were read from a single sample in a study of CD8 T cells in Susac syndrome. TCRdb reanalysed the immunoSEQ multiplex PCR reads using MiXCR and keeps one entry per CDR3 protein. The sample has around 190,000 distinct CDR3 sequences, about 95% seen once; the top ten hold 0.085% to 0.11%. The source material was CD4+ T cells from PBMCs. The receptors shown here come from a human donor in good health. Each CDR3 is given with its conserved first and last residue. The D gene is left open where the match is weak. Not all rows give a size; the values are once, few, many and, for expanded clones, a class.

TGCAGTGTGGCTAGCGGGAGGGCCGGAGAAGAGCAGTACTTC	CSVASGRAGEEQYF	14	TRBD2	NA	TRBV20-1	TRBJ2-7
TGCGCCAGCAGTCAATCAAGACGGCAGGGGCCGAACACTGAAGCTTTCTTT	CASSQSRRQGPNTEAFF	17	NA	NA	TRBV23-1	TRBJ1-1
TGTGCCAGCAGCTCCGGGATGAACTATGGCTACACCTTC	CASSSGMNYGYTF	13	NA	NA	TRBV11-2	TRBJ1-2
TGTGCCAGCAGCGCACGAGGGGGTACAGATACGCAGTATTTT	CASSARGGTDTQYF	14	NA	NA	TRBV11-2	TRBJ2-3
TGTGCCAGCAGTCCCCGACTAGCGGGGGCGGGGAATGAGCAGTTCTTC	CASSPRLAGAGNEQFF	16	TRBD2	NA	TRBV6-1	TRBJ2-1
TGTGCCAGCAGCTCCTATGGTGGGGGCCGGGAGACCCAGTACTTC	CASSSYGGGRETQYF	15	NA	once	TRBV9	TRBJ2-5
TGTGCCAGCACCGCGGGGGGTAATGAAAAACTGTTTTTT	CASTAGGNEKLFF	13	NA	NA	TRBV28	TRBJ1-4
TGCAGCGTTGAGGGCAGGGGGGGCGAGACCCAGTACTTC	CSVEGRGGETQYF	13	NA	NA	TRBV29-1	TRBJ2-5
TGTGCCAGCAGCTTAGTATCGGCTAGTTCCCACGAGCAGTACTTC	CASSLVSASSHEQYF	15	NA	few	TRBV7-2	TRBJ2-7
TGTGCCAGCGGGACCGGAACCTACGAGCAGTACTTC	CASGTGTYEQYF	12	NA	NA	TRBV6-6	TRBJ2-7